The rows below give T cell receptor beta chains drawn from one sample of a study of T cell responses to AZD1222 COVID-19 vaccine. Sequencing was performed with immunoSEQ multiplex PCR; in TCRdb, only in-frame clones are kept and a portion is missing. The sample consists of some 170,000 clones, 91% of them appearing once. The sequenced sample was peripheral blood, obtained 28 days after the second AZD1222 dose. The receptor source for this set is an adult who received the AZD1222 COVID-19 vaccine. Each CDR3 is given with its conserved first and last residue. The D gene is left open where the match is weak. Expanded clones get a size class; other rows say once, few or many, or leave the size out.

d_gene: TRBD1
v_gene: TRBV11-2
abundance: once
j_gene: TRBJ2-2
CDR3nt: TGTGCCAGCAGCTTAGATCTGGGGACAGGGAGCACCGGGGAGCTGTTTTTT
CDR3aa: CASSLDLGTGSTGELFF

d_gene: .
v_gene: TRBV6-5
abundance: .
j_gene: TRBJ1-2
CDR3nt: TGTGCCAGCAATAATGGCGGGTGGAACTATGGCTACACCTTC
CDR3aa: CASNNGGWNYGYTF

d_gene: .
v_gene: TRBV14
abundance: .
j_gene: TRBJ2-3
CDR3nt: TGTGCCACCAGGGGGGCAGGAGATACGCAGTATTTT
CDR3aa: CATRGAGDTQYF

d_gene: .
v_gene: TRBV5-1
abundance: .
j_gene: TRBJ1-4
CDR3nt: TGCGCCAGCACCTCTCCGATGGAGTTCGGAAAACTGTTTTTT
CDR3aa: CASTSPMEFGKLFF

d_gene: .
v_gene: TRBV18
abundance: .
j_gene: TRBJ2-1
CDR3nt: TGTGCCAGCTCACCACTTACTAGCAGCTCCTACAATGAGCAGTTCTTC
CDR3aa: CASSPLTSSSYNEQFF

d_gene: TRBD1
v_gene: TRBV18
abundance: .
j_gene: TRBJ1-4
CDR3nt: TGTGCCAGCTCATCCAACAGGGGGACTAATGAAAAACTGTTTTTT
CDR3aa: CASSSNRGTNEKLFF

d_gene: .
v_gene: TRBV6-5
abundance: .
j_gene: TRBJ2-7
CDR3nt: TGTGCCAGCAGTAACGCCCGCAGGGGGGCCTACGAGCAGTACTTC
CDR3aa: CASSNARRGAYEQYF

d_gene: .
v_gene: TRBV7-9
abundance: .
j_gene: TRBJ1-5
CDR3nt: TGTGCCAGCAGCTTAGGCGTCGGGTTTGGCAATCAGCCCCAGCATTTT
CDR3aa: CASSLGVGFGNQPQHF

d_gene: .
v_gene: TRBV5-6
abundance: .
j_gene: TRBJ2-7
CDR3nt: TGTGCCAGCAGCGCGACTAGCTACGAGCAGTACTTC
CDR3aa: CASSATSYEQYF

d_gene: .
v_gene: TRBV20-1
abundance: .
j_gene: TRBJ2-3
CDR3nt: TGCAGTGCTATAATTCTGAATACGCAGTATTTT
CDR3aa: CSAIILNTQYF

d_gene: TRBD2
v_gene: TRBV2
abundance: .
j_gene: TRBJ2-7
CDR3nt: TGTGCCAGCAGTATAGCGGGAGAGTATAGAAACGAGCAGTACTTC
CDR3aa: CASSIAGEYRNEQYF

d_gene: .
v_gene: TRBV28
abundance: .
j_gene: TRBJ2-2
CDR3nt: TGTGCCAGCAGCAACCCGGCTCCTATGGACACCGGGGAGCTGTTTTTT
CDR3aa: CASSNPAPMDTGELFF

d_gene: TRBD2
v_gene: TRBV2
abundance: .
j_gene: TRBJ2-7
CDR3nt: TGTGCCAGCAGGAGGACTAGCGGCTACGAGCAGTACTTC
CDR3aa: CASRRTSGYEQYF

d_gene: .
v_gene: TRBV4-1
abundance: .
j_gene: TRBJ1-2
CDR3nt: TGCGCCAGCAGCCAAGACCCAGCCTTCTATGGCTACACCTTC
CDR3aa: CASSQDPAFYGYTF

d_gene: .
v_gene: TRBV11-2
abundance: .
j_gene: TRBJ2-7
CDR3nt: TGTGCCAGCAGTTCGCCGGGACAATCCTACGAGCAGTACTTC
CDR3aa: CASSSPGQSYEQYF

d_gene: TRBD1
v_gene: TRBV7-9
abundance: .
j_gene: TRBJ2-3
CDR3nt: TGTGCCAGCAGCTTAACCGGGACAGGGAGTGAAGATACGCAGTATTTT
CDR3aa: CASSLTGTGSEDTQYF

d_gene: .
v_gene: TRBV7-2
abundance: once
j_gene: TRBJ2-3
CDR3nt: TGTGCCAGCAGCTTAGCGGGGGGGCTTGTAGATACGCAGTATTTT
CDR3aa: CASSLAGGLVDTQYF

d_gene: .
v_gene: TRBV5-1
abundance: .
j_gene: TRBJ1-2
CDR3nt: TGCGCCAGCAGCTTGATGGCAGGCACTAGGGGTTATGGCTACACCTTC
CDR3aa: CASSLMAGTRGYGYTF

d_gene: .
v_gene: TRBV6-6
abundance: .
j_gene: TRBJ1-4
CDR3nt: TGTGCCAGCAGAGGCGGAGAAAAACTGTTTTTT
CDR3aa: CASRGGEKLFF

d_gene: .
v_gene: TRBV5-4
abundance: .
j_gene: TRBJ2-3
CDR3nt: TGTGCCAGCAGTCGGGACTCGGATACGCAGTATTTT
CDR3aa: CASSRDSDTQYF

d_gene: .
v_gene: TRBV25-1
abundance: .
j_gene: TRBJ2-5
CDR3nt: TGTGCCAGCAGCCTACACGAGGGAGGAGAGACCCAGTACTTC
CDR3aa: CASSLHEGGETQYF